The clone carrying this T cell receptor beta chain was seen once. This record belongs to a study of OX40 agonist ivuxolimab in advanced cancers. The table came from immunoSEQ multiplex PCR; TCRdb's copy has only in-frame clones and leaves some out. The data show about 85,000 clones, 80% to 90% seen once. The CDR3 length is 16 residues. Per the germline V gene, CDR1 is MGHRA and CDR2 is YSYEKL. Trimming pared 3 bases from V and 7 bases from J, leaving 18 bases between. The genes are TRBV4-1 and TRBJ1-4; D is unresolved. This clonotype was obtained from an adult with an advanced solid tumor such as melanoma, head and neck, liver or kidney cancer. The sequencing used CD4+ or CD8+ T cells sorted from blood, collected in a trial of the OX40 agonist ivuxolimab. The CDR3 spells CASSHGLGRQGEKLFF. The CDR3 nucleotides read TGCGCCAGCAGCCACGGGTTAGGCAGGCAAGGTGAAAAACTGTTTTTT.